The 15 T cell receptor beta chains below all came from one sample that was sequenced in a study of blood T cell repertoires in COVID-19. TCRdb keeps only in-frame clones here, not all; method: immunoSEQ multiplex PCR. The sample records about 71,000 clones, approximately 86% being singletons. Sequencing used peripheral blood. The origin of the receptors is a man aged 50 to 60 with active COVID-19.

The chain recombines TRBV11-2 with TRBJ2-3; 12 bases are shared with TRBD2. Germline values: CDR1 SGHAT, CDR2 FQNNGV. CDR3 size: 18 residues. V gave up 3 bases and J gave up 0 bases; unmatched junction bases: 7. CDR3 DNA: TGTGCCAGCAGCTTTGAACTAGCGGGGGGACTAAGCACAGATACGCAGTATTTT. As protein: CASSFELAGGLSTDTQYF.

The chain is built from TRBV12-5 and TRBJ2-7; no reliable D call. The germline CDR1 and CDR2 sequences are LGHNT and FRNRAP. The CDR3 length is 15 residues. Trimming pared 0 bases from V and 3 bases from J, leaving 12 bases between. The CDR3 sequence: CASGLVLNSIYEQYF. The CDR3 nucleotides read TGTGCTAGTGGTTTGGTACTGAACAGCATCTACGAGCAGTACTTC.

J is TRBJ1-2 and V is TRBV11-1; maybe TRBD1 (6 bases). Germline V gene lookup returns CDR1 SGHAT and CDR2 FQDESV (reference sequence). Trimming left V 2 bases short and J 0 bases short, with 10 bases between. CDR3 length: 15 amino acids. CDR3 loop: CASSLQGKSNYGYTF. For the CDR3, the DNA is TGTGCCAGCAGCTTACAGGGGAAGTCTAACTATGGCTACACCTTC.

The chain recombines TRBV19 with TRBJ2-5, with D tentatively TRBD1 (6 bases). The germline V and J ends were trimmed by 5 bases and 5 bases, with 18 bases remaining between them. The length of the CDR3 is 15 residues. CDR1 LNHDA and CDR2 SQIVND come from the germline V gene (reference sequence). The CDR3, as DNA: TGTGCCAGTAGTTGGTTCGGAGCAGGGGTCGAGACCCAGTACTTC. This gives the protein CASSWFGAGVETQYF.

V and J are TRBV11-2 and TRBJ1-3; no definite D call. The CDR3 covers 16 residues. Germline CDR1 reads SGHAT; CDR2 reads FQNNGV. Trimming left V 5 bases short and J 0 bases short, with 14 bases between. CDR3 sequence reads: CASSPSGLNSGNTIYF. The CDR3 nucleotides read TGTGCCAGCAGCCCCTCTGGGCTGAACTCTGGAAACACCATATATTTT.

This chain connects TRBV7-9 to TRBJ2-2; a possible D gene is TRBD2 (6 bases). The CDR3 has 15 amino acids. Germline V gives CDR1 SEHNR, CDR2 FQNEAQ (reference sequence). Trimming took off 2 bases at V and 4 bases at J, with 11 bases between the two ends. CDR3: CASSLPAGFTGELFF. DNA for the CDR3: TGTGCCAGCAGCTTACCTGCGGGGTTCACCGGGGAGCTGTTTTTT.

V gene TRBV19 combines with J gene TRBJ2-1, with 9 bases fitting TRBD2. V was clipped by 6 bases and J by 4 bases; unmatched bases: 10. Germline CDR1 and CDR2: LNHDA and SQIVND (reference sequence). CDR3 length: 16 residues. CDR3 in amino acids: CASSQRTSARYNEQFF. The CDR3 DNA reads TGTGCCAGTAGCCAAAGGACTAGCGCCCGGTACAATGAGCAGTTCTTC.

The chain employs TRBV19 and TRBJ1-5; D may be TRBD1 (5 bases). CDR3 length: 16 amino acids. Germline CDR1 reads LNHDA; CDR2 reads SQIVND (reference sequence). The germline V and J ends were trimmed by 1 base and 3 bases, with 13 bases remaining between them. The CDR3 coding sequence is TGTGCCAGTAGTATAGCTCAAGGGGTGAACAATCAGCCCCAGCATTTT. This codes for CASSIAQGVNNQPQHF.

V is TRBV9 and J is TRBJ2-1; the D is unclear. Germline lookup yields CDR1 SGDLS and CDR2 YYNGEE. The ends were cut back, 2 bases at V and 9 bases at J, with 6 bases in the middle. The CDR3 extends over 11 amino acids. The DNA for the CDR3 is TGTGCCAGCAGCGTCGATAGTGAGCAGTTCTTC. It encodes CASSVDSEQFF.

The chain joins TRBV19 to TRBJ1-1, with TRBD1 as a possible D gene (5 bases). V was pared by 7 bases and J by 1 base, with 10 bases between. Looked up from germline, CDR1 is LNHDA and CDR2 is SQIVND (reference sequence). CDR3 length: 13 amino acids. CDR3 region: CASTLDRNTEAFF. CDR3 nucleotide sequence: TGTGCCAGTACCCTCGACAGGAACACTGAAGCTTTCTTT. Looking up the rest from reference TRBV19 and TRBJ1-1 gives the full variable domain: DGGITQSPKYLFRKEGQNVTLSCEQNLNHDAMYWYRQDPGQGLRLIYYSQIVNDFQKGDIAEGYSVSREKKESFPLTVTSAQKNPTAFYLCASTLDRNTEAFFGQGTRLTVV.

The chain links TRBV24-1 to TRBJ2-1; D is possibly TRBD1 (7 bases). The CDR3 is 15 amino acids. V dropped 9 bases and J dropped 0 bases, with 14 bases sitting between them. Germline values: CDR1 KGHDR, CDR2 SFDVKD. The DNA of the CDR3 is TGTGCCACCGGCCAGGGGGGCGACTCCTACAATGAGCAGTTCTTC. Translated: CATGQGGDSYNEQFF.

CDR3 DNA sequence: TGTGCCAGCAGTTCGTTGAGCGCCAAAGTCGGAGAGACCCAGTACTTC. Residues: CASSSLSAKVGETQYF. The rearrangement uses TRBV6-2 or TRBV6-3 and TRBJ2-5; D is uncertain. The V gene lost 4 bases and the J gene lost 4 bases, with 19 bases spanning the gap. Germline V lookup: CDR1 MNHEY, CDR2 SVGEGT. The CDR3 has 16 amino acids.

V usage is TRBV5-1 and J usage is TRBJ1-1, with 9 bases matching TRBD1. In germline, CDR1 is SGHRS, CDR2 YFSETQ. The CDR3 consists of 15 residues. V shed 3 bases and J 0 bases; nucleotides not matched to a gene: 3. For the CDR3, the DNA is TGCGCCAGCAGCTACCGGGACAGGGTGAACACTGAAGCTTTCTTT. Translated: CASSYRDRVNTEAFF.

The chain links TRBV7-3 to TRBJ2-1; 9 bases align to TRBD2. The germline CDR1 and CDR2 sequences are SGHTA and FQGTGA. The CDR3 is 19 residues long. V dropped 6 bases and J dropped 4; count of bases not matched to a gene: 19. The CDR3 reads CASSPRVSLAGWGYNEQFF. The CDR3 nucleotides are TGTGCCAGCAGTCCTCGGGTGTCCCTAGCGGGGTGGGGGTACAATGAGCAGTTCTTC.

Here the CDR3 DNA reads TGTGCCAGCAGCCAGAGGTACGGAAACACCATATATTTT. Translated: CASSQRYGNTIYF. The rearrangement uses TRBV3-1 (or the pseudogene TRBV3-2) and TRBJ1-3; unclear D gene. Germline V gene data show CDR1 as LGHDT and CDR2 as YNNKEL (reference sequence). V was clipped by 3 bases and J by 4 bases, with 7 bases between them. The CDR3 length is 13 residues.